Listed here are 28 T cell receptor beta chains from one sample, sequenced in a study of a mutant IDH1 vaccine in newly diagnosed glioma. No cognate antigen is known for these TCRs. Time point indicated: week 47, end of study. One vaccine dose held 300 ug of mutant IDH1 20-mer peptide and came with topical imiquimod. Here immunoSEQ multiplex PCR was the method, and the copy in TCRdb shows in-frame clones only, minus some. The table has tens of thousands of clones, approximately 84% seen once. Sequences were derived from PBMCs, sampled from a glioma patient whose treatment included an IDH1 peptide vaccine. Receptor source: a woman aged 25 to 45 with glioma. Some clones in this sample may be carry-over from other donors' samples.

The genes are TRBV19 and TRBJ2-7; weak D call: TRBD1 (5 bases). The V and J ends lost 2 bases and 0 bases respectively, with 8 bases between them. This CDR3 is 14 amino acids long. Germline CDR1 LNHDA, CDR2 SQIVND (reference sequence). The DNA for the CDR3 is TGTGCCAGTAGTATACAGGGCACCTCCTACGAGCAGTACTTC. The encoded protein is CASSIQGTSYEQYF.

The rearrangement links TRBV7-2 to TRBJ2-1, with 14 bases lining up with TRBD2. CDR3 size: 16 residues. Trimming removed 5 bases from V and 7 bases from J; junction bases left unmatched: 7. Germline values: CDR1 SGHTA, CDR2 FQGNSA. CDR3 amino acids: CASSPQTSGRGNEQFF. The CDR3, as DNA: TGTGCCAGCAGCCCTCAGACTAGCGGGAGGGGGAATGAGCAGTTCTTC.

The V gene is TRBV4-1, the J gene TRBJ1-1; the D is unclear. The V and J ends lost 1 base and 4 bases respectively, with 13 bases between them. CDR3 length: 15 amino acids. Germline CDR1 and CDR2: MGHRA and YSYEKL. CDR3 coding DNA: TGCGCCAGCAGCCAAGCCCACAGAGCGTCCACTGAAGCTTTCTTT. This translates into CASSQAHRASTEAFF.

The V and J genes are TRBV7-9 and TRBJ2-3; 9 nucleotides agree with TRBD1. Germline V lookup: CDR1 SEHNR, CDR2 FQNEAQ (reference sequence). J was trimmed by 3 bases and V by 11 bases; bases with no gene match: 9. The CDR3 has 14 amino acids. CDR3 nucleotide sequence: TGTGCCCTAGCCCGGGACAGGGTTACAGATACGCAGTATTTT. It specifies CALARDRVTDTQYF.

In DNA form, the CDR3 reads TGTGCCAGCAGTTCGGGACACTTCTACGAGCAGTACTTC. Protein sequence: CASSSGHFYEQYF. The V call is TRBV2, the J call TRBJ2-7; TRBD1 is a possible D gene (6 bases). Germline V gene sequence: CDR1 SNHLY, CDR2 FYNNEI. The length of the CDR3 is 13 residues. With 5 bases removed from V and 3 bases from J, the gap between germline ends came to 11 bases.

J is TRBJ1-2 and V is TRBV9; D uncertain. The CDR3 extends over 14 amino acids. V was cut by 0 bases and J by 4 bases, with 10 bases left in between. CDR1 SGDLS and CDR2 YYNGEE come from the germline V gene. The CDR3 sequence is CASSVGGSAYGYTF. The CDR3 DNA sequence: TGTGCCAGCAGCGTAGGAGGGTCCGCCTATGGCTACACCTTC.

The chain carries TRBV7-9 and TRBJ2-5; D gene ambiguous. V lost 1 base to trimming and J lost 4 bases, with 4 bases between them. Looked up from germline, CDR1 is SEHNR and CDR2 is FQNEAQ (reference sequence). CDR3 length: 12 amino acids. The CDR3 reads CASSLVSETQYF. CDR3 coding DNA: TGTGCCAGCAGCTTAGTTTCAGAGACCCAGTACTTC.

The CDR3 here is CASSAGLAGGSFGELFF. CDR3 bases: TGTGCCAGCAGTGCCGGACTAGCGGGGGGGAGTTTCGGGGAGCTGTTTTTT. V gene TRBV2 combines with J gene TRBJ2-2; TRBD2 agrees at 15 bases. Per the germline V gene, CDR1 is SNHLY and CDR2 is FYNNEI. This CDR3 region has 17 residues. The ends lost 4 bases at V and 7 bases at J; junction bases unmatched: 7.

The V and J genes are TRBV11-3 and TRBJ2-5, with 13 bases matching TRBD2. J gave up 5 bases and V 4 bases, and 10 bases lay outside the gene matches. The germline V gene encodes CDR1 SGHNT and CDR2 YENEEA. The CDR3 is 17 amino acids. CDR3 bases: TGTGCCAGCAGCTCGGGACTAGCGGGACGCTGGGGGGAGACCCAGTACTTC. Its protein product is CASSSGLAGRWGETQYF.

The chain links TRBV19 to TRBJ1-2; D is undetermined. The CDR3 totals 12 residues. The germline V gene encodes CDR1 LNHDA and CDR2 SQIVND (reference sequence). Trimming took off 8 bases at V and 8 bases at J, with 15 bases between the two ends. CDR3 bases: TGTGCCAGTCTTCCCCAGGCCGGGGGCTACACCTTC. Protein sequence: CASLPQAGGYTF.

The J gene is TRBJ1-1, the V gene TRBV10-2, with 11 nucleotides matching TRBD1. Germline CDR1 reads WSHSY; CDR2 reads SAAADI. CDR3 length: 15 amino acids. Unmatched junction bases numbered 9, after V lost 7 bases and J lost 5 bases. The CDR3 DNA reads TGCGCCAGCACGAGGGACAGGGGGATGGGGACTGAAGCTTTCTTT. Its translation: CASTRDRGMGTEAFF.

This rearrangement joins TRBV7-2 to TRBJ2-1, with 13 bases aligning to TRBD2. Looked up from germline, CDR1 is SGHTA and CDR2 is FQGNSA. This CDR3 comprises 15 residues. With 3 bases clipped from V and 6 bases from J, the junction kept 2 bases outside the gene matches. The CDR3 sequence is CASSFGTSGINEQFF. For the CDR3, the DNA is TGTGCCAGCAGCTTCGGGACTAGCGGGATCAATGAGCAGTTCTTC.

The CDR3, as DNA: TGTGCCAGCAGCCTATCACAGGGTTCTGAAAAACTGTTTTTT. As protein: CASSLSQGSEKLFF. The V and J genes are TRBV7-9 and TRBJ1-4; a weak D match, TRBD1 (6 bases). The CDR3 length is 14 residues. Trimming removed 5 bases at V and 7 bases at J, with 14 bases between. The germline V gene encodes CDR1 SEHNR and CDR2 FQNEAQ (reference sequence).

This chain uses TRBV5-6 with TRBJ1-1; D unresolved. Germline assignment: CDR1 SGHDT and CDR2 YYEEEE. V gave up 0 bases and J gave up 8 bases, with 11 bases separating them. This CDR3 is built from 13 residues. CDR3 in DNA: TGTGCCAGCAGCTTGGGCGGAGGAGGGGAAGCTTTCTTT. The encoded protein is CASSLGGGGEAFF.

This clone has only one observation. The V gene is TRBV5-6, the J gene TRBJ1-4; a weak D match, TRBD1 (5 bases). Germline assignment: CDR1 SGHDT and CDR2 YYEEEE. Trimming stripped 4 bases from V and 11 bases from J, with 21 bases between. The CDR3 totals 15 residues. CDR3 amino acids: CASSEVGEPGGKLFF. The CDR3 coding sequence is TGTGCCAGCAGCGAGGTGGGGGAGCCGGGGGGGAAACTGTTTTTT.

This sequence joins TRBV27 and TRBJ1-2, with D maybe TRBD1 (6 bases). CDR1 is MNHEY and CDR2 is SMNVEV in the germline V gene (reference sequence). Trimming removed 5 bases at V and 3 bases at J, with 10 bases between. The CDR3 has 13 residues. CDR3 DNA: TGTGCCAGCAGTAGGGCAGGGGACTATGGCTACACCTTC. Its translation: CASSRAGDYGYTF.

The J gene is TRBJ2-3, the V gene TRBV10-3; 12 bases align to TRBD2. The trim removed 10 bases at V and 0 bases at J, leaving 11 bases unmatched. The CDR3 runs to 17 residues. Germline V gene sequence: CDR1 ENHRY, CDR2 SYGVKD. The CDR3: CATQTRLAGDSTDTQYF. The CDR3 DNA is TGTGCCACCCAAACACGACTAGCGGGAGATAGCACAGATACGCAGTATTTT.

This clone was recorded once. Here the CDR3 DNA reads TGTGCCAGTAGTGGGAGCGGTTACTCCTACAATGAGCAGTTCTTC. Amino acids: CASSGSGYSYNEQFF. The chain combines TRBV19 with TRBJ2-1, with a possible D match to TRBD2 (5 bases). Trimming removed 5 bases from V and 0 bases from J, with 11 bases in between. CDR3 length equals 15 residues. Per germline, CDR1 LNHDA and CDR2 SQIVND (reference sequence).

This chain connects TRBV11-2 to TRBJ2-7; D is unclear. The CDR3 spans 13 residues. Germline V gene sequence: CDR1 SGHAT, CDR2 FQNNGV. V was shortened by 2 bases and J by 2 bases, with 7 bases between the two germline ends. Here the CDR3 DNA reads TGTGCCAGCAGCTTATGGCGGACCTACGAGCAGTACTTC. Residues: CASSLWRTYEQYF.

This clone has just one count. The rearrangement uses TRBV4-1 and TRBJ1-2, with D possibly being TRBD1 (6 bases). The CDR3 spans 15 residues. Germline V gene sequence: CDR1 MGHRA, CDR2 YSYEKL. The V and J ends lost 0 bases and 5 bases respectively, with 13 bases between them. The CDR3 loop reads CASSQDPDRPYGYTF. The DNA of the CDR3 is TGCGCCAGCAGCCAAGACCCGGACAGACCATATGGCTACACCTTC.

The chain combines TRBV30 with TRBJ1-4; 7 bases line up with TRBD1. V dropped 5 bases and J dropped 6; count of bases not matched to a gene: 6. CDR1 is GTSNPN, CDR2 SVGIG, per germline (reference sequence). The CDR3 totals 13 residues. This CDR3 reads CAWAGQPYEKLFF. CDR3 nucleotide sequence: TGTGCCTGGGCGGGACAGCCCTATGAAAAACTGTTTTTT.

This clone was seen only once. Written as DNA, the CDR3 is TGTGCCAGCGGAACAAGCTATGGCTACACCTTC. It codes for CASGTSYGYTF. The chain joins TRBV28 to TRBJ1-2; the D is unclear. V lost 8 bases, J lost 4 bases, and 8 bases lay in between. CDR3 length equals 11 residues. The germline CDR1 and CDR2 sequences are MDHEN and SYDVKM.

The chain recombines TRBV11-2 with TRBJ2-5; TRBD2 agrees at 10 bases. Germline CDR1 SGHAT, CDR2 FQNNGV. CDR3 length: 16 amino acids. J lost 5 bases, V lost 1 base, and 7 bases had no gene match. The CDR3 loop is CASSLGWLAGVETQYF. As DNA, the CDR3 is TGTGCCAGCAGCTTAGGGTGGCTAGCGGGAGTTGAGACCCAGTACTTC.

This chain joins TRBV11-1 and TRBJ1-1; 11 bases align to TRBD1. CDR1 is SGHAT and CDR2 is FQDESV in the germline V gene (reference sequence). The CDR3 is 14 amino acids. V trimming: 6 bases; J trimming: 5 bases; junction bases outside the gene matches: 5. This CDR3 reads CASRRTGGATEAFF. For the CDR3, the DNA is TGTGCCAGCAGGCGGACAGGGGGCGCGACTGAAGCTTTCTTT. The whole variable domain, filled in from reference TRBV11-1 and TRBJ1-1, reads EAEVAQSPRYKITEKSQAVAFWCDPISGHATLYWYRQILGQGPELLVQFQDESVVDDSQLPKDRFSAERLKGVDSTLKIQPAELGDSAMYLCASRRTGGATEAFFGQGTRLTVV.

V is TRBV7-9 and J is TRBJ1-5, with D uncertain. V dropped 8 bases and J dropped 5 bases, with 13 bases sitting between them. Germline assignment: CDR1 SEHNR and CDR2 FQNEAQ (reference sequence). The CDR3 covers 13 residues. The DNA for the CDR3 is TGTGCCAGCGCCGCGGAGGGAGATCAGCCCCAGCATTTT. Its protein product is CASAAEGDQPQHF.

The CDR3 spells CASSLLPGQVEYEQYF. DNA of the CDR3: TGTGCCAGCAGCTTATTACCGGGACAGGTCGAATACGAGCAGTACTTC. The chain links TRBV7-2 to TRBJ2-7, with 8 bases that match TRBD1. Germline V gene sequence: CDR1 SGHTA, CDR2 FQGNSA. The CDR3 length is 16 residues. V lost 2 bases, J lost 4 bases, and 10 bases stayed unmatched.

The V call is TRBV5-6, the J call TRBJ2-7, with D perhaps matching TRBD1 or TRBD2 (5 bases each). Trimming pared 6 bases from V and 6 bases from J, leaving 16 bases between. Germline CDR1 and CDR2: SGHDT and YYEEEE. This CDR3 is built from 13 residues. DNA of the CDR3: TGTGCCAGCACCGTCGGGGCCGCAGCCGAGCAGTACTTC. Translation: CASTVGAAAEQYF.

This sequence joins TRBV6-6 and TRBJ1-1, with 9 bases aligning to TRBD1. The CDR3 is 15 amino acids. Germline V gene data show CDR1 as MNHNY and CDR2 as SVGAGI (reference sequence). J was trimmed by 4 bases and V by 6 bases; bases with no gene match: 9. The chain's CDR3 is CASSSRTGVSTEAFF. The CDR3 nucleotides are TGTGCCAGCAGCTCGCGGACAGGGGTGAGCACTGAAGCTTTCTTT.